Sequencing of this TCR beta chain was carried out in a study of response to subunit inactivated influenza vaccine. TCRdb passed the RT-PCR reads through MiXCR, listing each CDR3 protein once. The data contain about 700,000 distinct CDR3 sequences, approximately 13% of them singletons. General study results and limits: A suggestion made by the authors is that each seasonal influenza vaccination recruits few new T cells.

The CDR3 sequence is 12 residues long. Germline CDR1 SQVTM, CDR2 ANQGSEA. J was trimmed by 6 bases and V by 6 bases; bases with no gene match: 5. This clonotype was seen more than once but under ten times. Its matching antigen is unknown. This sample comprised PBMCs from blood, obtained roughly 2 weeks before vaccination. This TCR derives from a man in his fifties who received an inactivated influenza vaccine. J is TRBJ2-7 and V is TRBV29-1; 10 bases line up with TRBD1. The CDR3 spells CSVDRGQTEQYF. The CDR3, as DNA: TGCAGCGTAGACAGGGGGCAGACCGAGCAGTACTTC.